The 27 T cell receptor beta chains listed next were all sequenced from one sample in a study of blood T cells in healthy people across ages. A sample-barcoded 5' primer and a J-beta primer mix were used in a second PCR of roughly 7 to 11 cycles. TCRdb independently ran MiXCR on the 5' RACE reads; one entry per CDR3 protein. The sample lists around 650,000 distinct CDR3 sequences; about 34% were seen once. Source material: blood. All receptors come from a woman older than 75 in good health.

This clonotype was seen repeatedly, ten times or more. The V and J genes are TRBV28 and TRBJ2-7; D is perhaps TRBD1 (5 bases). There are 11 residues in the CDR3. CDR1 MDHEN and CDR2 SYDVKM come from the germline V gene. Trimming took off 8 bases at V and 6 bases at J, with 11 bases between the two ends. The CDR3 loop reads CASRQFAEQYF. Written as DNA, the CDR3 is TGTGCCAGCCGACAGTTTGCCGAGCAGTACTTC.

This clonotype was recorded many times. The chain is built from TRBV2 and TRBJ2-1; tentatively, D is TRBD1 (6 bases). The V end was cut by 8 bases, the J end by 2 bases, with 10 bases between. Germline CDR1 is SNHLY and CDR2 is FYNNEI. The CDR3 is 13 amino acids. This CDR3 is CASGGLTYNEQFF. In nucleotides, the CDR3 is TGTGCCAGCGGGGGCCTGACCTACAATGAGCAGTTCTTC. The whole variable domain, remainder taken from reference TRBV2 and TRBJ2-1, is EPEVTQTPSHQVTQMGQEVILRCVPISNHLYFYWYRQILGQKVEFLVSFYNNEISEKSEIFDDQFSVERPDGSNFTLKIRSTKLEDSAMYFCASGGLTYNEQFFGPGTRLTVL.

There are many counts of this clonotype. The chain has TRBV6-5 and TRBJ1-2, with D possibly being TRBD1 (6 bases). The CDR3 is made up of 13 amino acids. Germline-derived CDR1 and CDR2 are MNHEY and SVGAGI. Trimming removed 6 bases at V and 2 bases at J, with 10 bases between. The CDR3 here is CASRTTGNYGYTF. The CDR3 DNA is TGTGCCAGCAGGACTACAGGGAACTATGGCTACACCTTC.

In regard to this clonotype: The junction does not match germline at one end; this may be a read error. This rearrangement joins TRBV18 to TRBJ1-4, with 8 bases fitting TRBD1. The CDR3 has 15 amino acids. The V gene's germline CDR1 is KGHSH and CDR2 LQKENI. The CDR3 loop reads CASSPRTGPNEKRFF. The CDR3 bases are TGTGCCAGCTCACCCCGGACAGGGCCTAATGAAAAACGGTTTTTT.

As regards this clonotype: A read error is possible here, since a much larger clone lies one base away. The J gene is TRBJ2-4, the V gene TRBV25-1; D gene unclear. The CDR3 has 11 residues. Germline CDR1 MGHDK, CDR2 SYGVNS. Trimming removed 1 base at V and 15 bases at J, with 10 bases between. CDR3 in amino acids: CASSEFRERYF. CDR3 in DNA: TGTGCCAGCAGTGAATTCCGCGAGCGGTACTTC.

This clonotype was recorded at least ten times. V is TRBV20-1 and J is TRBJ1-2; TRBD1 is a possible D gene (6 bases). The CDR3 loop spans 12 amino acids. V lost 5 bases to trimming and J lost 6 bases, with 13 bases between them. CDR1 and CDR2 from the germline V gene are DFQATT and SNEGSKA (reference sequence). The CDR3 nucleotides are TGCAGTGCTCCCTTGGGGGGGCATGGCTACACCTTC. Its translation is CSAPLGGHGYTF.

V usage is TRBV28 and J usage is TRBJ2-7; D is perhaps TRBD2 (6 bases). Per the germline V gene, CDR1 is MDHEN and CDR2 is SYDVKM. Trimming left V 6 bases short and J 3 bases short, with 9 bases between. This CDR3 has 12 residues. CDR3 bases: TGTGCCAGCAGGCTTAGCGGCTACGAGCAGTACTTC. Protein sequence: CASRLSGYEQYF.

The rearrangement links TRBV10-1 to TRBJ1-1; TRBD1 agrees at 10 bases. The V and J ends lost 3 bases and 11 bases, in that order; junction bases with no gene match: 9. The CDR3 is 14 residues long. The germline gives CDR1 WNHNN, CDR2 SYGVQD (reference sequence). CDR3 loop: CASSDSRQGASAFF. The DNA for the CDR3 is TGCGCCAGCAGTGACTCGCGACAGGGGGCTTCGGCTTTCTTT.

This clonotype was counted a few times. The CDR3 DNA sequence: TGTGCCAGCAGCCCACAGGGGAGGTTTCCCGGGGAGCTGTTTTTT. Translating gives CASSPQGRFPGELFF. V and J are TRBV4-2 and TRBJ2-2; TRBD1 might be the D (7 bases). This CDR3 has 15 amino acids. The V and J ends lost 4 bases and 6 bases respectively, with 15 bases between them. Germline V gene sequence: CDR1 LGHNA, CDR2 YNFKEQ.

Many counts were recorded for this clonotype. V and J are TRBV20-1 and TRBJ2-3, with TRBD2 matching 8 bases. CDR1 is DFQATT and CDR2 is SNEGSKA in the germline V gene (reference sequence). V dropped 6 bases and J dropped 0; count of bases not matched to a gene: 5. The CDR3 length is 14 residues. The CDR3 DNA reads TGCAGTGCGGGAGCGGGGGCTAGCACAGATACGCAGTATTTT. Translating it yields CSAGAGASTDTQYF.

The genes are TRBV6-5 and TRBJ1-3; D not resolved. The V and J ends lost 7 bases and 8 bases respectively, with 12 bases between them. Looked up from germline, CDR1 is MNHEY and CDR2 is SVGAGI. The CDR3 covers 12 residues. The CDR3 DNA reads as TGTGCCAGCACTTTACCCGGAGACACCATATATTTT. Residues: CASTLPGDTIYF.

The chain joins TRBV7-9 to TRBJ2-5, with 8 bases that match TRBD1. This CDR3 is 15 amino acids long. CDR1 SEHNR and CDR2 FQNEAQ come from the germline V gene (reference sequence). Trimming cost V 1 base and J 2 bases; bases outside gene matches: 3. The CDR3, as DNA: TGTGCCAGCAGCTTAGGACAGGGGAATCAAGAGACCCAGTACTTC. It specifies CASSLGQGNQETQYF. The variable domain in full, with the rest retrieved from reference TRBV7-9 and TRBJ2-5, is DTGVSQNPRHKITKRGQNVTFRCDPISEHNRLYWYRQTLGQGPEFLTYFQNEAQLEKSRLLSDRFSAERPKGSFSTLEIQRTEQGDSAMYLCASSLGQGNQETQYFGPGTRLLVL.

Comment on this clonotype: Being one base from a much bigger clone, this may be a read error. CDR3 coding DNA: TGTACCAGCAGTCTTCGGACGGAGGGAGGTTCGGGAGGGGCCAACGTCCTGACTTTC. Protein: CTSSLRTEGGSGGANVLTF. V is TRBV7-8 and J is TRBJ2-6; D is perhaps TRBD2 (6 bases). The germline V gene encodes CDR1 SGHVS and CDR2 FQNEAQ. The CDR3 is 19 residues long.

This clonotype was counted many times. This sequence may be a read error, since a much larger clone differs from it by one base. The chain combines TRBV7-7 with TRBJ2-5, with D perhaps TRBD1 or TRBD2 (5 bases each). CDR3 length: 13 amino acids. Germline-derived CDR1 and CDR2 are SSHAT and FNYEAQ (reference sequence). The CDR3 region has the DNA TGTGCTAGCAGCTTAGAACGGGGCGGTGAGCAGTACTTC. Its protein is CASSLERGGEQYF.

This clonotype was recorded at least ten times. The V and J genes are TRBV6-5 and TRBJ2-1; 9 nucleotides line up with TRBD1. The CDR3 contains 14 residues. V was clipped by 2 bases and J by 7 bases; unmatched bases: 3. Germline V gives CDR1 MNHEY, CDR2 SVGAGI. Written as DNA, the CDR3 is TGTGCCAGCAGTTACGGGACAGGGAGGAATGAGCAGTTCTTC. This encodes CASSYGTGRNEQFF.

This clonotype appeared a single time. The V and J genes are TRBV15 and TRBJ2-5; no firm D call. Germline-derived CDR1 and CDR2 are LNHNV and YYDKDF (reference sequence). The V end was cut by 5 bases, the J end by 6 bases, with 16 bases between. This CDR3 is built from 14 residues. CDR3 protein: CATSVRLVQKTQYF. The CDR3, as DNA: TGTGCCACCAGCGTTCGACTGGTACAAAAGACCCAGTACTTC.

This clonotype was counted between two and nine times. The chain recombines TRBV28 with TRBJ1-6; 8 bases map to TRBD1. CDR1 is MDHEN and CDR2 is SYDVKM in the germline V gene. The CDR3 covers 15 residues. The ends lost 5 bases at V and 7 bases at J; junction bases unmatched: 7. This CDR3 is CASSGHTGGNSPLHF. The CDR3 DNA reads as TGTGCCAGCAGTGGACATACAGGGGGGAATTCACCCCTCCACTTT.

Note on this clonotype: An end of the junction differs from the germline gene, which may be a read error. The chain joins TRBV12-3 or TRBV12-4 to TRBJ2-3; 7 positions agree with TRBD1. The CDR3 covers 15 residues. CDR3 DNA: TGTGCCAGCAGTCCCGGGACAGCTGGCACAGATGCGCAGTATTTT. It encodes CASSPGTAGTDAQYF.

As to this clonotype: At one end, the junction sequence differs from germline, possibly due to a read error. The chain has TRBV11-1 and TRBJ2-5; 8 nucleotides agree with TRBD1. CDR3 length: 13 amino acids. Germline lookup yields CDR1 SGHAT and CDR2 FQDESV (reference sequence). CDR3 region: CTSSLDRDIEQYF. Here the CDR3 DNA reads TGTACCAGCAGCTTGGACAGGGATATTGAGCAGTACTTC. The entire variable domain, with the rest obtained from reference TRBV11-1 and TRBJ2-5, is as follows: EAEVAQSPRYKITEKSQAVAFWCDPISGHATLYWYRQILGQGPELLVQFQDESVVDDSQLPKDRFSAERLKGVDSTLKIQPAELGDSAMYLCTSSLDRDIEQYFGPGTRLLVL.

This clonotype was counted between two and nine times. This may be a read error: a much more frequent sequence differs by one nucleotide. The rearrangement uses TRBV24-1 and TRBJ2-5; 7 nucleotides align to TRBD2. Germline V lookup: CDR1 KGHDR, CDR2 SFDVKD. V lost 12 bases and J lost 1; bases outside the gene matches: 13. The CDR3 is 15 amino acids. This chain's CDR3 is CAASGGDGGQETQYF. The CDR3 bases are TGTGCCGCCTCGGGAGGAGACGGGGGCCAAGAGACCCAGTACTTC.

This clonotype was found many times. The chain carries TRBV7-2 and TRBJ2-7; D gene unclear. The V end lost 0 bases, the J end lost 3 bases, and 15 bases lay between the germline ends. The CDR3 spans 16 residues. Germline CDR1 is SGHTA and CDR2 is FQGNSA. In nucleotides, the CDR3 is TGTGCCAGCAGCTTAGCGGAGTCCCCCTCCCTCTACGAGCAGTACTTC. Residues: CASSLAESPSLYEQYF.

This clonotype was counted only a few times. Here the CDR3 DNA reads TGTGCCACCAGCAGAGTTTCGGCGCCTGACTACGAGCAGTACTTC. Residues: CATSRVSAPDYEQYF. J is TRBJ2-5 and V is TRBV15; D is uncertain. Judging by the DNA end, TRBJ2-7 fits better; the J call may be wrong. The CDR3 totals 15 residues. The germline V gene encodes CDR1 LNHNV and CDR2 YYDKDF (reference sequence).

Many counts were recorded for this clonotype. This chain connects TRBV7-2 to TRBJ2-3; 9 bases fit TRBD2. Germline CDR1 SGHTA, CDR2 FQGNSA. This CDR3 comprises 13 residues. Trimming cost V 5 bases and J 14 bases; bases outside gene matches: 11. The CDR3 DNA is TGTGCCAGCAGCCTGAAGGAGGGACTAGCTTCGTATTTT. Amino acid sequence: CASSLKEGLASYF. The variable domain in full, completed from reference TRBV7-2 and TRBJ2-3, reads GAGVSQSPSNKVTEKGKDVELRCDPISGHTALYWYRQSLGQGLEFLIYFQGNSAPDKSGLPSDRFSAERTGGSVSTLTIQRTQQEDSAVYLCASSLKEGLASYFGPGTRLTVL.

This clonotype turned up a few times. The chain joins TRBV30 to TRBJ1-1, with D perhaps matching TRBD1 (5 bases). V dropped 0 bases and J dropped 6 bases, with 14 bases sitting between them. In germline, CDR1 is GTSNPN, CDR2 SVGIG (reference sequence). The CDR3 length is 14 residues. CDR3: CAWSVSAVGAEAFF. The DNA for the CDR3 is TGTGCCTGGAGTGTTTCGGCGGTAGGGGCTGAAGCTTTCTTT.

The chain has TRBV2 and TRBJ2-1, with 8 bases fitting TRBD1. This CDR3 region has 12 residues. Trimming took 6 bases from V and 8 from J; bases not matched to a gene: 3. CDR1 and CDR2 (germline): SNHLY, FYNNEI. CDR3 residues: CASRPQGDEQFF. For the CDR3, the DNA is TGTGCCAGCAGGCCACAGGGGGATGAGCAGTTCTTC.

This chain connects TRBV28 to TRBJ2-2, with 7 bases that match TRBD1. This CDR3 spans 15 amino acids. Germline lookup yields CDR1 MDHEN and CDR2 SYDVKM. V was pared by 6 bases and J by 4 bases, with 8 bases of the junction left unmatched. CDR3 residues: CASSPPDRPTGELFF. The DNA for the CDR3 is TGTGCCAGCAGCCCTCCGGACAGGCCCACCGGGGAGCTGTTTTTT.

In this sample, this clonotype turned up a few times. The rearrangement links TRBV6-1 to TRBJ1-1, with unresolved D. CDR1 MNHNS and CDR2 SASEGT come from the germline V gene. V was shortened by 3 bases and J by 4 bases, with 12 bases between the two germline ends. The CDR3 is 14 amino acids. CDR3 region: CASSERGLATEAFF. The CDR3 DNA follows: TGTGCCAGCAGTGAGAGAGGGTTGGCCACTGAAGCTTTCTTT.